This paragraph reports one T cell receptor beta chain. Its antigen is not known. This entry comes from a study of OX40 agonist ivuxolimab in advanced cancers. Study-level points and caveats: Among T cells, CD8+ cells averaged more expanded clones than CD4+ cells. There was clonal expansion of CD4+ and CD8+ blood T cells by week 6 at 0.1 to 3.0 mg/kg.

The V and J ends lost 5 bases and 0 bases respectively, with 14 bases between them. Germline assignment: CDR1 MNHEY and CDR2 SMNVEV (reference sequence). The length of the CDR3 is 16 residues. The repertoire was sequenced with immunoSEQ multiplex PCR; TCRdb's copy has only in-frame clones and lacks some. The sample records tens of thousands of clones, about 83% being singletons. The chain has TRBV27 and TRBJ1-3; unclear D gene. The sample here was CD4+ or CD8+ T cells sorted from blood, taken in a trial of the OX40 agonist ivuxolimab. The TCR originated in an adult with an advanced solid tumor such as melanoma, head and neck, liver or kidney cancer. The CDR3 region is CASSLQTPSSGNTIYF. In nucleotides, the CDR3 is TGTGCCAGCAGTCTCCAGACACCTAGCTCTGGAAACACCATATATTTT.